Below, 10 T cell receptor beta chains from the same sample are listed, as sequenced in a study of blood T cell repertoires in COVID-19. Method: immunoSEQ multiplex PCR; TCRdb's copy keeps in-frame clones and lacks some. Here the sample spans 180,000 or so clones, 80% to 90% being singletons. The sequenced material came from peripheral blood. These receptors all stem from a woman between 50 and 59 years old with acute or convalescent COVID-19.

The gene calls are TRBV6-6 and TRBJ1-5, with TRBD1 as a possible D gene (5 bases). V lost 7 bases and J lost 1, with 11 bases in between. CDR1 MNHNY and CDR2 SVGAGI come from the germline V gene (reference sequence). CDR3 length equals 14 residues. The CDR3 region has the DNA TGTGCCAGCACTGGGGGAGGGAGCAATCAGCCCCAGCATTTT. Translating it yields CASTGGGSNQPQHF.

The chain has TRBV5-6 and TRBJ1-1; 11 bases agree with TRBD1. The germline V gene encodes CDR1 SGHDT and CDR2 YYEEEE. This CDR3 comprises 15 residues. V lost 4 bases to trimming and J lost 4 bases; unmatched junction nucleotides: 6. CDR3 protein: CASSVDRGQVTEAFF. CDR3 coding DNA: TGTGCCAGCAGCGTGGACAGGGGGCAGGTCACTGAAGCTTTCTTT.

CDR3 amino acids: CASSYGEAYGYTF. The CDR3 bases are TGTGCCAGCAGTTACGGTGAGGCCTATGGCTACACCTTC. The chain carries TRBV6-5 and TRBJ1-2; no reliable D call. The V gene lost 2 bases and the J gene lost 4 bases, with 8 bases spanning the gap. Germline V gene lookup returns CDR1 MNHEY and CDR2 SVGAGI. The CDR3 is made up of 13 amino acids.

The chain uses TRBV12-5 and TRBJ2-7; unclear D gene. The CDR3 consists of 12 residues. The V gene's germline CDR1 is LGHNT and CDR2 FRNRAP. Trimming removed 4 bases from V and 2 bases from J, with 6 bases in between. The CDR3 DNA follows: TGTGCTAGTGGTTGGGCCCCCTACGAGCAGTACTTC. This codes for CASGWAPYEQYF.

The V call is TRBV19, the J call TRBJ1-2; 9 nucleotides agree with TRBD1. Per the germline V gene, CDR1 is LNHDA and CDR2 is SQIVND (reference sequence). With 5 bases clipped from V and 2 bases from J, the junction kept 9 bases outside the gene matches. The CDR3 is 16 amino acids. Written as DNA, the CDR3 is TGTGCCAGTAGTGCGGGGGGACAGGGTCGGAACTATGGCTACACCTTC. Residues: CASSAGGQGRNYGYTF.

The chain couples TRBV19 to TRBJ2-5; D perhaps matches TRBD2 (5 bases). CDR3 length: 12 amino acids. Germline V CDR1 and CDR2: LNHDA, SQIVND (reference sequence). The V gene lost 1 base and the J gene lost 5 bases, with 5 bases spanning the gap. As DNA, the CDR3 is TGTGCCAGTAGTATAGCGGGGGAGACCCAGTACTTC. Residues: CASSIAGETQYF.

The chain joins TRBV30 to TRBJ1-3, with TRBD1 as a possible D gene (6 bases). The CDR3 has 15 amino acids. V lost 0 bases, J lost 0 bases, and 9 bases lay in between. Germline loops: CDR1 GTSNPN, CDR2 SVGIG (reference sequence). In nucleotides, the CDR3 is TGTGCCTGGAGTGTAGGACAGCGCTCTGGAAACACCATATATTTT. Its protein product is CAWSVGQRSGNTIYF.

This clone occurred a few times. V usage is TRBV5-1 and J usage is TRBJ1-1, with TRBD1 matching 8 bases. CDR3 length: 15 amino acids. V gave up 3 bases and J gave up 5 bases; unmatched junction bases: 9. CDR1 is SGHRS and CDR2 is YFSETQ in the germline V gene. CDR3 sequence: CASSSGQGPGTEAFF. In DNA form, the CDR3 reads TGCGCCAGCAGCTCTGGACAGGGCCCGGGGACTGAAGCTTTCTTT.

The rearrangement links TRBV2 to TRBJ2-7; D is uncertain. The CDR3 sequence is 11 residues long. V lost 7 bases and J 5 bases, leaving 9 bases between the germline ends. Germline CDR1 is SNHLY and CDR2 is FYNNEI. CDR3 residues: CASNFQDEQYF. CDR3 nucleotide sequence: TGTGCCAGCAATTTTCAGGACGAGCAGTACTTC.

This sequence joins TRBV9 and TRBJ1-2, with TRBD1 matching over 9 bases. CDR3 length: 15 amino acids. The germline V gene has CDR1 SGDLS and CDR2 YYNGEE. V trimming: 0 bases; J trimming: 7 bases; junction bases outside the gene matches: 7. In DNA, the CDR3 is TGTGCCAGCAGCGTAGGAATACAGGGGGCAGTTGGCTACACCTTC. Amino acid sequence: CASSVGIQGAVGYTF.